The 5 T cell receptor beta chains presented below share a single source sample, sequenced in a study of cytotoxic CD8 clonotypes in ibrutinib-treated CLL. This table comes from immunoSEQ multiplex PCR, and its TCRdb copy is limited to in-frame clones, with some not included. The sample lists nearly 25,000 clones, more than 65% occurring once. Specimen: PBMCs, collected after 12 months of ibrutinib treatment. Every receptor here comes from a human donor with chronic lymphocytic leukemia.

V and J are TRBV4-2 and TRBJ2-2, with 13 bases that match TRBD2. Germline CDR1 LGHNA, CDR2 YNFKEQ. The CDR3 has 19 amino acids. J was trimmed by 0 bases and V by 0 bases; bases with no gene match: 4. Here the CDR3 DNA reads TGTGCCAGCAGCCAAGACCCTACTAGCGGGGGGGCGAACACCGGGGAGCTGTTTTTT. Its protein product is CASSQDPTSGGANTGELFF.

This clone was recorded once. CDR3 sequence (DNA): TGTGCCAGAAGTGTACAGGGTAATAGCAATCAGCCCCAGCATTTT. Its translation is CARSVQGNSNQPQHF. The chain has TRBV5-3 and TRBJ1-5, with D tentatively TRBD1 (6 bases). TRBV5-3 is filed as an ORF, its function uncertain. V gave up 5 bases and J gave up 0 bases, with 12 bases separating them. The CDR3 consists of 15 residues.

This chain joins TRBV5-1 and TRBJ1-1; D not certain. V dropped 0 bases and J dropped 5 bases, with 8 bases sitting between them. CDR3 length: 13 amino acids. Per the germline V gene, CDR1 is SGHRS and CDR2 is YFSETQ. The CDR3 region is CASSLAAVTEAFF. In nucleotides, the CDR3 is TGCGCCAGCAGCTTGGCCGCGGTAACTGAAGCTTTCTTT.

This chain joins TRBV6-6 and TRBJ2-3; 9 nucleotides line up with TRBD1. The germline V gene has CDR1 MNHNY and CDR2 SVGAGI (reference sequence). The CDR3 sequence is 13 residues long. V gave up 3 bases and J gave up 9 bases; unmatched junction bases: 4. The CDR3, as DNA: TGTGCCAGCAGTTATAGACAGGGGGAAACGCAGTATTTT. It codes for CASSYRQGETQYF.

J is TRBJ2-6 and V is TRBV7-2, with D perhaps given as TRBD1 or TRBD2 (5 bases each). V was clipped by 5 bases and J by 3 bases, with 17 bases between them. This CDR3 is built from 17 residues. From germline, CDR1 is SGHTA and CDR2 FQGNSA. The CDR3 is CASSKPGPRSGANVLTF. The CDR3 DNA reads as TGTGCCAGCAGCAAACCGGGGCCTCGAAGTGGGGCCAACGTCCTGACTTTC.